The rows below give T cell receptor beta chains drawn from one sample of a study of T-cell reconstitution after alpha-beta-depleted transplantation in children. TCRdb re-called the PCR reads with MiXCR, one entry per CDR3 protein. The table includes 700,000 to 950,000 distinct CDR3 sequences, about 16% detected once. Source: PBMCs, mostly from graft donor cells, taken 360 days after TCRalphabeta/CD19-depleted stem cell transplant. These receptors were collected from a male patient under 18 who had a stem cell transplant for acute lymphoblastic leukemia, so the T cells may come from the graft donor. CDR3s include the opening cysteine and the closing phenylalanine or tryptophan.

v_gene	j_gene	CDR3aa
TRBV12-3/TRBV12-4	TRBJ2-1	CASSSLASGRAYNEQFF
TRBV3-1	TRBJ2-3	CASSLEAGTGGTDTQYF
TRBV12-3/TRBV12-4	TRBJ2-3	CASREQVLSTDTQYF
TRBV12-3/TRBV12-4	TRBJ2-7	CASSFLTAYEQYF
TRBV9	TRBJ1-5	CASSRGDRSVYQPQHF
TRBV25-1	TRBJ2-5	CASSVIAGEETQYF
TRBV14	TRBJ1-1	CASSQAGLITEAFF
TRBV5-1	TRBJ2-1	CASSFLAGPAPNEQFF
TRBV19	TRBJ2-5	CASSFRTGTTETQYF
TRBV11-1	TRBJ2-5	CASSLGDRARGLQETQYF
TRBV7-6	TRBJ2-7	CASSLASSGSSYEQYF
TRBV7-3	TRBJ2-2	CASRLDSSGTGELFF
TRBV29-1	TRBJ2-3	CSVEDPRRGRSTDTQYF
TRBV5-1	TRBJ1-1	CASSSGTGSQMNTEAFF
TRBV12-3/TRBV12-4	TRBJ2-7	CASSRPGQGFYEQYF
TRBV20-1	TRBJ2-2	CSARDPGLGKYTGELFF
TRBV3-1	TRBJ2-7	CASRHGYEQYF
TRBV7-8	TRBJ2-2	CASSLTSLGTGELFF
TRBV27	TRBJ2-7	CASLMTSGSGEQYF
TRBV7-9	TRBJ1-1	CASFPLGTEAFF
TRBV27	TRBJ2-1	CASSPHFGESSYNEQFF
TRBV12-3/TRBV12-4	TRBJ2-3	CASSLGLQPDTQYF
TRBV7-8	TRBJ2-1	CASSLGETSGYNEQFF
TRBV2	TRBJ2-3	CASSEVAVWDTQYF